The next 9 T cell receptor beta chains were all read from a single sample in a study of T cell responses to AZD1222 COVID-19 vaccine. Some clones are missing from TCRdb's copy, which holds only in-frame ones; the method was immunoSEQ multiplex PCR. The sample holds nearly 95,000 clones, 75% to 90% seen once. The source material was peripheral blood, sampled 28 days after the second AZD1222 dose. These receptor sequences come from an adult who received the AZD1222 COVID-19 vaccine.

The chain recombines TRBV7-9 with TRBJ2-7; tentative D call: TRBD2 (5 bases). Trimming left V 2 bases short and J 5 bases short, with 13 bases between. From germline, CDR1 is SEHNR and CDR2 FQNEAQ (reference sequence). This CDR3 has 14 residues. DNA of the CDR3: TGTGCCAGCAGCTTAACTAGGACCCGAGACGAGCAGTACTTC. Translating it yields CASSLTRTRDEQYF.

The chain uses TRBV7-8 and TRBJ2-7; D call uncertain. Germline values: CDR1 SGHVS, CDR2 FQNEAQ. Trimming cost V 1 base and J 5 bases, with 12 bases left between them. The CDR3 spans 14 residues. CDR3 in amino acids: CASSLETDSNEQYF. For the CDR3, the DNA is TGTGCCAGCAGCTTAGAGACGGATTCAAACGAGCAGTACTTC.

This chain links TRBV5-8 with TRBJ2-3, with D unclear. CDR1 is SGHTS and CDR2 is YDEGEE in the germline V gene. CDR3 length equals 13 residues. Trimming cost V 3 bases and J 4 bases, with 9 bases left between them. CDR3 in amino acids: CASSYLVADTQYF. The CDR3 DNA is TGTGCCAGCAGCTATCTGGTGGCAGATACGCAGTATTTT.

The chain is built from TRBV6-1 and TRBJ1-2; the D is unclear. The CDR3 contains 17 residues. Looked up from germline, CDR1 is MNHNS and CDR2 is SASEGT. V shed 1 base and J shed 0 bases, with 15 bases lying between them. As DNA, the CDR3 is TGTGCCAGCAGTGAAGAAGAGCATTCCCGACCTAACTATGGCTACACCTTC. Protein: CASSEEEHSRPNYGYTF.

V usage is TRBV12-3 or TRBV12-4 and J usage is TRBJ2-5; D unclear. This CDR3 is built from 11 residues. V dropped 9 bases and J dropped 1 base, with 6 bases sitting between them. The CDR3 loop reads CASLFQETQYF. The CDR3 nucleotides are TGTGCCAGTCTTTTCCAAGAGACCCAGTACTTC.

The chain has TRBV4-1 and TRBJ2-7, with a tentative D call TRBD2 (5 bases). CDR1 MGHRA and CDR2 YSYEKL come from the germline V gene. The ends were cut back, 1 base at V and 3 bases at J, with 13 bases in the middle. The CDR3 has 15 amino acids. The CDR3 here is CASSQAETDFYEQYF. The DNA of the CDR3 is TGCGCCAGCAGCCAAGCGGAGACGGACTTCTACGAGCAGTACTTC.

The genes are TRBV27 and TRBJ2-4; D is possibly TRBD1 or TRBD2 (5 bases each). CDR1 and CDR2 from the germline V gene are MNHEY and SMNVEV (reference sequence). This CDR3 has 14 residues. V gave up 0 bases and J gave up 7 bases, with 10 bases separating them. CDR3 bases: TGTGCCAGCAGTTTATCTCAGGGACGGAACATTCAGTACTTC. It translates to CASSLSQGRNIQYF.

V gene TRBV3-1 (or the pseudogene TRBV3-2) combines with J gene TRBJ2-5; 9 bases agree with TRBD1. Germline trimming cut 6 bases from V and 1 base from J; bases unmatched to any gene: 12. Looked up from germline, CDR1 is LGHDT and CDR2 is YNNKEL (reference sequence). The CDR3 consists of 17 residues. In DNA form, the CDR3 reads TGTGCCAGCAGGGAGGGGACAGGGCTCCTCACCCAAGAGACCCAGTACTTC. Protein product: CASREGTGLLTQETQYF.

As for this clone: Mismatch with germline at one junction end may stem from a read error. V is TRBV9 and J is TRBJ1-4; a possible D gene is TRBD1 (5 bases). Germline V lookup: CDR1 SGDLS, CDR2 YYNGEE. The CDR3 runs to 16 residues. CDR3 loop: CASNVGTDATNEKLFF. CDR3 bases: TGTGCCAGCAACGTAGGGACGGACGCAACTAATGAAAAACTGTTTTTT.